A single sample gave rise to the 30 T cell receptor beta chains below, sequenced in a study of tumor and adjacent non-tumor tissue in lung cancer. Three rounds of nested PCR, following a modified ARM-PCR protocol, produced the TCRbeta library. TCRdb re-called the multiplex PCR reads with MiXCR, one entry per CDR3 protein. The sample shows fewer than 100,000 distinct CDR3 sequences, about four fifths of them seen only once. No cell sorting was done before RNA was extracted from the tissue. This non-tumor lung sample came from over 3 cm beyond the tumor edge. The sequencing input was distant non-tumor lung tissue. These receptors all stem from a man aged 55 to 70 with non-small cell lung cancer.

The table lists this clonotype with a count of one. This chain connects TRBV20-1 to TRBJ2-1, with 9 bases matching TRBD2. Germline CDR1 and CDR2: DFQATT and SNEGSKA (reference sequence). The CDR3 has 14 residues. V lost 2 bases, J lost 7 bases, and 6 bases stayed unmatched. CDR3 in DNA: TGCAGTGCTAGAAAGCTAGCGGGGTATAATGAGCAGTTCTTC. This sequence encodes CSARKLAGYNEQFF.

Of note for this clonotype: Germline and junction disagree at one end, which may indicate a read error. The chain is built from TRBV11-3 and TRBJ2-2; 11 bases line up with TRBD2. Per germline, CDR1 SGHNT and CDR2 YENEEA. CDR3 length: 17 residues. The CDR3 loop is CANSHLATSGAIGELFF. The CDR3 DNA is TGTGCCAACAGCCACCTCGCGACTAGCGGGGCGATCGGGGAGCTGTTTTTT.

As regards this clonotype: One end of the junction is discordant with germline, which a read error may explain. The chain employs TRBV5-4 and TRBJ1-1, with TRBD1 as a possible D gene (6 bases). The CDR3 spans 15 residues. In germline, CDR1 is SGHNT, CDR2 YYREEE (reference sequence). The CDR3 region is CASKPPGAAGTEALF. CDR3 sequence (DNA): TGTGCCAGCAAACCACCGGGGGCGGCGGGGACTGAAGCTTTATTT. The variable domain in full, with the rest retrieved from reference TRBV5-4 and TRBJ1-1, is ETGVTQSPTHLIKTRGQQVTLRCSSQSGHNTVSWYQQALGQGPQFIFQYYREEENGRGNFPPRFSGLQFPNYSSELNVNALELDDSALYLCASKPPGAAGTEALFGQGTRLTVV.

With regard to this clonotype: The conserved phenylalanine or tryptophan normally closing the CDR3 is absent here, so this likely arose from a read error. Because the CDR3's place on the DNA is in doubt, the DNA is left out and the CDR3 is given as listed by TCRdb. The CDR3 sequence: CASSITTTGDMNTEALS. The chain uses TRBV12-3 or TRBV12-4 and TRBJ1-1; the table names TRBD1, a call not compared with the DNA. The CDR3 totals 17 residues, both ends included.

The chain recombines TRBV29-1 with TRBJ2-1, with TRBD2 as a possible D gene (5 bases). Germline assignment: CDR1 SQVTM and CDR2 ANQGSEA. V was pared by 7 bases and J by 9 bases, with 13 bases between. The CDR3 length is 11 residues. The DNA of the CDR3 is TGCAGCGATGTCCGGGAACGTGAGCAGTTCTTC. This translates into CSDVREREQFF.

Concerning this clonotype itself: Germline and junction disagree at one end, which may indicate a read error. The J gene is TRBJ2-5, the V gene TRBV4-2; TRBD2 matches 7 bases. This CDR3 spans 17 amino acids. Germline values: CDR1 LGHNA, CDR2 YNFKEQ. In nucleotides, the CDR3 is TGTGCCAACAGCCAGGACCCTCGCGGGAGTACCCAAGAGACCCAGTACTTC. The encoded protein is CANSQDPRGSTQETQYF.

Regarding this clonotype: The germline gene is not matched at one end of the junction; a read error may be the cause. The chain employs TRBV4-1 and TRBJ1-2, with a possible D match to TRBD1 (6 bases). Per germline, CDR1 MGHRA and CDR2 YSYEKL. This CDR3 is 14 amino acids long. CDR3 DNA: TGCGTCAGCATCCCGGACAGCACCTCTTTTGGCTACACCTTC. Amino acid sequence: CVSIPDSTSFGYTF.

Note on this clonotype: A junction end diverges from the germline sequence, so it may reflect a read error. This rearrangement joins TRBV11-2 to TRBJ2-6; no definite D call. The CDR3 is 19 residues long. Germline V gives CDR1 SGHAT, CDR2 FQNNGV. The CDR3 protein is CVSSLVPNDMPSGANVLTF. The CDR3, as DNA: TGTGTCAGCAGCTTAGTTCCAAATGACATGCCCTCTGGGGCCAACGTCCTGACTTTC.

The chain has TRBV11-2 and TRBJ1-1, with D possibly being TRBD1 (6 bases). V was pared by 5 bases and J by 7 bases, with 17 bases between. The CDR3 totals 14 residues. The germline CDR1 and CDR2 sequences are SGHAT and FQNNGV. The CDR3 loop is CASSPDRPNVEAFF. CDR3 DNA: TGTGCCAGCAGCCCCGACAGGCCTAACGTTGAAGCTTTCTTT.

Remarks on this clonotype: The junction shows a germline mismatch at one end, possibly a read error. CDR3 DNA sequence: TGTGCCAGCATCCAGGGACGACCTGGGGCCAACGTCCCGACTTTC. Translated: CASIQGRPGANVPTF. The rearrangement links TRBV12-3 or TRBV12-4 to TRBJ2-6; either TRBD1 or TRBD2 may supply D (5 bases each). The CDR3 is 15 amino acids.

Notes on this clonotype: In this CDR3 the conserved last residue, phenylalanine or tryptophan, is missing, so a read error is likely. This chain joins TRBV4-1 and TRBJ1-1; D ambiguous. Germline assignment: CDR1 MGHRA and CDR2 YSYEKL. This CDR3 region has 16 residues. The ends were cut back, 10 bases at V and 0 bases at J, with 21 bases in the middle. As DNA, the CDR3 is TGCGCCATCTGCTGTGGCCCTACCTCTATGAACACTGAAGCTTTCTCT. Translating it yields CAICCGPTSMNTEAFS.

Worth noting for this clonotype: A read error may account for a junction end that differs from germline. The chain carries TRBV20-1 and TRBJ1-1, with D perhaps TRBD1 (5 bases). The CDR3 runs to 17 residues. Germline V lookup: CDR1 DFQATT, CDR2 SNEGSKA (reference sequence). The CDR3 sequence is CSARARTRVAWNPEAFF. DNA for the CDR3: TGCAGTGCTAGAGCAAGGACAAGGGTCGCCTGGAACCCTGAAGCTTTCTTT.

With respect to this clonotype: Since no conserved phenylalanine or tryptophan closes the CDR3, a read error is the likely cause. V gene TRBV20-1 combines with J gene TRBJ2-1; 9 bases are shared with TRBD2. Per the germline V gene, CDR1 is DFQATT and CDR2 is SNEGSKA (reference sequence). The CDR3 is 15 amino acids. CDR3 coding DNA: TGCAGTGCTAGAACTGAGCGGGGGGTCTACAATAAGCAGTTCCTC. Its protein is CSARTERGVYNKQFL.

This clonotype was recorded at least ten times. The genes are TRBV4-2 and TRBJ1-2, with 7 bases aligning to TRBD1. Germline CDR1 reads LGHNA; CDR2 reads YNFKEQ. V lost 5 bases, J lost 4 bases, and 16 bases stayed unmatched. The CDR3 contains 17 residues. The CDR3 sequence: CASSEGVVRQGGYGYTF. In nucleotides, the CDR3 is TGTGCCAGCAGCGAAGGAGTTGTGCGACAGGGCGGCTATGGCTACACCTTC.

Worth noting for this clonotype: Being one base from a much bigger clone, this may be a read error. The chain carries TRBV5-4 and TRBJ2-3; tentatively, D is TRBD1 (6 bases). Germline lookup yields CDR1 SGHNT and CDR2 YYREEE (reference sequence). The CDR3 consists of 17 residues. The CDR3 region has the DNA TGTGCCGGCAGCTCAACTCCAACAGGGTCGAATGCAGATACGCAGTATTTT. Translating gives CAGSSTPTGSNADTQYF.

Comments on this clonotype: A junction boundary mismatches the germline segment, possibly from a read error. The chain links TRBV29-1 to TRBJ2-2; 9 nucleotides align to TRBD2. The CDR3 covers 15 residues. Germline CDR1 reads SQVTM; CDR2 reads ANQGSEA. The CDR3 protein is CSAKTSGGNIGELFF. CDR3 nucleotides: TGCAGCGCCAAGACTAGCGGAGGGAACATCGGGGAGCTGTTTTTT.

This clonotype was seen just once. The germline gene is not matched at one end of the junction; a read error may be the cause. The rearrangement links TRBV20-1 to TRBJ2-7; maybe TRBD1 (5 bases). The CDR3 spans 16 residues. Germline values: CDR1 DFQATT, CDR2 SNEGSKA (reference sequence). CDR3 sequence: CSASKDGQGVSYEQYF. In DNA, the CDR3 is TGCAGTGCTAGTAAGGATGGGCAGGGCGTCTCCTACGAGCAATACTTC.

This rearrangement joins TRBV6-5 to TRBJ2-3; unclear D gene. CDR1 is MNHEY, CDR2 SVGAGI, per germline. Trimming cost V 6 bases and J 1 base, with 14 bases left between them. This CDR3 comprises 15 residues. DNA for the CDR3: TGTGCCAGCAGAGACAAGATCGTGGGCACAGATACGCAGTATTTT. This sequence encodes CASRDKIVGTDTQYF.

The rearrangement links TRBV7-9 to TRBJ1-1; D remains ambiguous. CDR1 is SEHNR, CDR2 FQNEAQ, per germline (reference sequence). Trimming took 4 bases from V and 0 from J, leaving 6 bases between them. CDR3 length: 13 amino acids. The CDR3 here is CASSSTMNTEAFF. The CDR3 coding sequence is TGTGCCAGCAGCTCCACCATGAACACTGAAGCTTTCTTT. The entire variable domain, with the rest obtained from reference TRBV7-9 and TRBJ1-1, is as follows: DTGVSQNPRHKITKRGQNVTFRCDPISEHNRLYWYRQTLGQGPEFLTYFQNEAQLEKSRLLSDRFSAERPKGSFSTLEIQRTEQGDSAMYLCASSSTMNTEAFFGQGTRLTVV.

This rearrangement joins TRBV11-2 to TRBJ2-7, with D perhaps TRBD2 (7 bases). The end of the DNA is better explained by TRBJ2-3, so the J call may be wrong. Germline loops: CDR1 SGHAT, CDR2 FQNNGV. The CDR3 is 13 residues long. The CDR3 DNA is TGTGCCAGCAGCTCCGGACTAGGGGGTGGGCAGTATTTT. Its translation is CASSSGLGGGQYF.

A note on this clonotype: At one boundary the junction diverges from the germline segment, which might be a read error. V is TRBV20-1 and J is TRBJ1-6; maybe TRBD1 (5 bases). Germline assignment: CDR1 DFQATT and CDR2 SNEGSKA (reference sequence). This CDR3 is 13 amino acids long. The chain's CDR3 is CRATQGFNSPLHF. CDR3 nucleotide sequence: TGCAGAGCTACGCAGGGTTTTAATTCACCCCTCCACTTT.

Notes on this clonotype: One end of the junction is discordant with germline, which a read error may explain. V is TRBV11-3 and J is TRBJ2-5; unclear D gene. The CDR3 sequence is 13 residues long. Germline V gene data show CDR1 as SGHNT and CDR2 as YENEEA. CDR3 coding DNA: TGTGCCAGCAGCTTTACCGCGGAAGAGACTCAGTATTTC. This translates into CASSFTAEETQYF.

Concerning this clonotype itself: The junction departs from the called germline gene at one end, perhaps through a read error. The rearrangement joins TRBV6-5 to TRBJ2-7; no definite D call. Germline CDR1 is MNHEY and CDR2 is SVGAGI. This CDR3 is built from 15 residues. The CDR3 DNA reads TGTGCCAGCAGTTACACACCCAGTACATCCTACGAGCAGTATTTC. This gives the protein CASSYTPSTSYEQYF.

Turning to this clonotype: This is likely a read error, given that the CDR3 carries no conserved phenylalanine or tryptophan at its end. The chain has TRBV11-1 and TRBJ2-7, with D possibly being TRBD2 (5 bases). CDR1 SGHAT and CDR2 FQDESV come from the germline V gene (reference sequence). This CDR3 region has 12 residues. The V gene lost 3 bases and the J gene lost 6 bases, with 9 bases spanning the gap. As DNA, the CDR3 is TGTGCCAGCAGCTTCGGGGTACTCGAGCAGTACTAC. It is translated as CASSFGVLEQYY.

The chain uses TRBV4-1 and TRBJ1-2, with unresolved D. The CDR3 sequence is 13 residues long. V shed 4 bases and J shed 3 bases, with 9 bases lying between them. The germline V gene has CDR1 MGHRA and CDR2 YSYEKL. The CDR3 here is CASSRGPDYGYTF. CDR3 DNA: TGCGCCAGCAGCCGCGGACCAGACTATGGCTACACCTTC.

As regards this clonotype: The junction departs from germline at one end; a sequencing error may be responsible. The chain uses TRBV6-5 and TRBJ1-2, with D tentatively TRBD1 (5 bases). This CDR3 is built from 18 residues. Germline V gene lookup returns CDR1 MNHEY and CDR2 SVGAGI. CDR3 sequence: CASSPSPPAPADSYGYTF. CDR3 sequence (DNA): TGTGCCAGCAGTCCCTCGCCCCCCGCTCCCGCCGACAGCTATGGTTACACCTTC.

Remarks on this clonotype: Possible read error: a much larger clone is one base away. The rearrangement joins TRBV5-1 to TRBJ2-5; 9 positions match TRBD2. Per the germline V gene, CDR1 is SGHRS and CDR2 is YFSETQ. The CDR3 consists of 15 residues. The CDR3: CAISFYSSGEETQYF. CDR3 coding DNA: TGCGCCATCAGCTTCTACTCTAGCGGGGAAGAGACCCAGTACTTC. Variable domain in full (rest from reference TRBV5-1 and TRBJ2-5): KAGVTQTPRYLIKTRGQQVTLSCSPISGHRSVSWYQQTPGQGLQFLFEYFSETQRNKGNFPGRFSGRQFSNSRSEMNVSTLELGDSALYLCAISFYSSGEETQYFGPGTRLLVL.

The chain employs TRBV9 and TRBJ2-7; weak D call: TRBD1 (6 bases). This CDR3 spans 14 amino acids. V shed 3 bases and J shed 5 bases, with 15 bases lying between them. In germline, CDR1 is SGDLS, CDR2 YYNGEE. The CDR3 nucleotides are TGTGCCAGCAGCGAGGGGGTGGGGCGGAACGAGCAGTACTTC. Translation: CASSEGVGRNEQYF. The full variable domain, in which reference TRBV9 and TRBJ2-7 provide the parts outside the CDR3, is DSGVTQTPKHLITATGQRVTLRCSPRSGDLSVYWYQQSLDQGLQFLIQYYNGEERAKGNILERFSAQQFPDLHSELNLSSLELGDSALYFCASSEGVGRNEQYFGPGTRLTVT.

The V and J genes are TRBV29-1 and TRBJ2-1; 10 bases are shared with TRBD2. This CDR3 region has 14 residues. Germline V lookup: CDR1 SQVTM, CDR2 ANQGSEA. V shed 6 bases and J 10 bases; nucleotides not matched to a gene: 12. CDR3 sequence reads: CSVSGLADLREQFF. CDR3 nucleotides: TGCAGCGTCTCTGGACTAGCGGACCTCCGGGAGCAGTTCTTC.

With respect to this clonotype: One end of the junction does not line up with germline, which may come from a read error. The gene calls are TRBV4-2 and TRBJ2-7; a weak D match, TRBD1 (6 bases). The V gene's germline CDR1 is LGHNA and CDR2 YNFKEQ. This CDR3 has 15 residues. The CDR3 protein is CASNQGQGLGYEQYF. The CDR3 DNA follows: TGTGCCAGCAACCAAGGGCAGGGGTTGGGATACGAGCAGTATTTC.